A single T cell receptor beta chain is shown here with its context. This CDR3 region has 12 residues. The ends were cut back, 2 bases at V and 9 bases at J, with 13 bases in the middle. Germline CDR1 SQVTM, CDR2 ANQGSEA. Per the study methods: Counts of nucleated cells, estimated from reference gene primer amplification, were obtained. Some clones are missing from TCRdb's copy, which holds only in-frame ones; the method was immunoSEQ multiplex PCR. Clone size and V and J calls were adopted from that table, with D and trimming inferred from the DNA. The sample shows 300,000 or so clones, about nine tenths of them seen only once. The sample comes from a study of blood T cell repertoires in COVID-19. Study-level information: There were acute and convalescent COVID-19 samples, and they came from the United States, Italy and Spain. T cells, B-cell-depleted T cells, or PBMCs supplied cDNA or gDNA.

Sequenced input: peripheral blood. The sequence derives from a woman in her thirties or forties who had recovered from COVID-19. This chain connects TRBV29-1 to TRBJ2-5; D remains unclear. The CDR3 reads CSVERAIYAQYF. The CDR3 DNA reads as TGCAGCGTTGAAAGAGCCATTTATGCCCAGTACTTC.